Sequencing of this T cell receptor (beta chain) was carried out in a study of T cells expressing NK-cell markers. Study in general: Seropositivity for HCMV was found in seven of the eight sequenced donors, with one seronegative. Whole-study results and caveats: Among CD8+ T cells from about six donors, dominant NKG2C+ clonotypes accounted for roughly 1.0-7.0%. What remained unclear was the HCMV specificity of expanded NKG2C+ T cell clones.

Reanalyzing the 5' RACE reads, TCRdb keeps one entry per CDR3 protein, without DNA. The repertoire table contains 400,000 or so distinct CDR3 sequences. Regarding this clonotype: Antigen unknown.

Germline CDR1 KGHDR, CDR2 SFDVKD. The CDR3 is 13 residues long. The sequence came from a woman in her forties or fifties in good health. The rearrangement uses TRBV24-1 and TRBJ2-3; TCRdb indicates TRBD2, and absent DNA this call remains unverified. Sequences were obtained from blood T cells: a sorted CD56 or NKG2C T cell subset, CD4+ or CD8+ T cells, or bulk PBMC T cells (not recorded which). The CDR3 loop reads CASGGNRTDTQYF.